Below are 15 T cell receptor beta chains sequenced from a single sample in a study of chronic HIV infection and antiretroviral therapy. TCRdb used MiXCR to reprocess the 5' RACE reads, holding one entry per CDR3 protein. The data show roughly 48,000 distinct CDR3 sequences, roughly 19% seen once. The sequenced sample was peripheral blood. These receptors all stem from an adult who had HIV and had not received antiretroviral therapy, or was an uninfected healthy control (not recorded which).

This clonotype was counted only a few times. V and J are TRBV4-1 and TRBJ2-3; D not resolved. Germline V gene sequence: CDR1 MGHRA, CDR2 YSYEKL. CDR3 length equals 13 residues. V was cut by 1 base and J by 5 bases, with 7 bases left in between. The CDR3 coding sequence is TGCGCCAGCAGCCAAGGAGTCGGAGATACGCAGTATTTT. Its translation: CASSQGVGDTQYF.

The sample holds a few counts of this clonotype. The genes are TRBV28 and TRBJ1-6, with a tentative D call TRBD1 (5 bases). The germline gives CDR1 MDHEN, CDR2 SYDVKM. Trimming took 7 bases from V and 10 from J, leaving 20 bases between them. CDR3 length: 15 amino acids. The CDR3 region is CASTRRDLGGSPLHF. In DNA form, the CDR3 reads TGTGCCAGCACCAGGCGGGACCTGGGCGGGTCACCCCTCCACTTT.

CDR3 loop: CASSKEGDTEAFF. The DNA for the CDR3 is TGTGCCAGCAGCAAAGAGGGGGACACTGAAGCTTTCTTT. The chain recombines TRBV21-1 with TRBJ1-1; the table's D call, TRBD1, has no DNA check behind it. TRBV21-1 is a pseudogene segment. This CDR3 is built from 13 residues.

This clonotype came up a few times. The chain employs TRBV5-1 and TRBJ1-4; D call uncertain. Trimming took off 4 bases at V and 8 bases at J, with 15 bases between the two ends. CDR1 SGHRS and CDR2 YFSETQ come from the germline V gene. The CDR3 has 14 amino acids. CDR3 nucleotides: TGCGCCAGCAGCCCCATAAACACAGAAGAAAAACTGTTTTTT. Protein: CASSPINTEEKLFF.

This clonotype has just a few counts. The CDR3: CASSLRDGINEKLFF. The CDR3 DNA reads TGTGCCAGCAGCCTAAGGGACGGGATTAATGAAAAACTGTTTTTT. V is TRBV4-2 and J is TRBJ1-4; TRBD1 might be the D (5 bases). The CDR3 has 15 amino acids. V gave up 4 bases and J gave up 4 bases, with 13 bases separating them. In germline, CDR1 is LGHNA, CDR2 YNFKEQ.

The chain has TRBV29-1 and TRBJ1-5; 11 bases match TRBD1. J gave up 4 bases and V 4 bases, and 3 bases lay outside the gene matches. Germline V gene sequence: CDR1 SQVTM, CDR2 ANQGSEA. The CDR3 is made up of 14 amino acids. The CDR3, as DNA: TGCAGCGTTGCCGGGACAGGGGGGAATCAGCCCCAGCATTTT. This gives the protein CSVAGTGGNQPQHF.

This chain joins TRBV28 and TRBJ1-2, with no clear D. The germline V gene has CDR1 MDHEN and CDR2 SYDVKM. The V end lost 2 bases, the J end lost 2 bases, and 12 bases lay between the germline ends. The CDR3 extends over 15 amino acids. Written as DNA, the CDR3 is TGTGCCAGCAGTTTAGAGCGCGCAGGAAACTATGGCTACACCTTC. Protein product: CASSLERAGNYGYTF.

The chain recombines TRBV3-1 with TRBJ1-4; D gene uncertain. CDR1 is LGHDT, CDR2 YNNKEL, per germline (reference sequence). Trimming took off 0 bases at V and 7 bases at J, with 12 bases between the two ends. The CDR3 extends over 15 amino acids. The CDR3 region is CASSQEVRPPEKLFF. The CDR3 bases are TGTGCCAGCAGCCAAGAGGTTCGGCCTCCTGAAAAACTGTTTTTT.

This clonotype was recorded a few times. This chain connects TRBV20-1 to TRBJ1-1; 7 positions match TRBD1. CDR3 length equals 13 residues. Germline CDR1 DFQATT, CDR2 SNEGSKA (reference sequence). The J segment lost 9 bases and the V segment lost 3 bases, leaving 10 bases of the junction unmatched. CDR3 amino acids: CSASGTEAGQAFF. In DNA, the CDR3 is TGCAGTGCTAGTGGGACAGAGGCCGGGCAAGCTTTCTTT.

This clonotype was seen more than once but under ten times. The J gene is TRBJ2-7, the V gene TRBV4-1, with TRBD1 as a possible D gene (5 bases). Trimming took off 1 base at V and 4 bases at J, with 14 bases between the two ends. CDR1 and CDR2 (germline): MGHRA, YSYEKL. The CDR3 totals 15 residues. The CDR3 is CASSQGPGKFYEQYF. For the CDR3, the DNA is TGCGCCAGCAGCCAAGGTCCAGGGAAGTTTTACGAGCAGTACTTC.

The chain's CDR3 is CASRSLQAQYF. In DNA, the CDR3 is TGTGCCAGCAGGTCCCTCCAGGCCCAGTACTTC. The rearrangement uses TRBV6-5 and TRBJ2-5; the D is unclear. The germline V and J ends were trimmed by 6 bases and 9 bases, with 11 bases remaining between them. CDR3 length: 11 residues. Germline-derived CDR1 and CDR2 are MNHEY and SVGAGI.

In this sample, this clonotype turned up a few times. The chain carries TRBV27 and TRBJ2-1; D gene ambiguous. With 4 bases removed from V and 8 bases from J, the gap between germline ends came to 6 bases. The CDR3 has 11 residues. The germline V gene has CDR1 MNHEY and CDR2 SMNVEV (reference sequence). As DNA, the CDR3 is TGTGCCAGCAGTTGGAACGATGAGCAGTTCTTC. It codes for CASSWNDEQFF.

The chain recombines TRBV5-1 with TRBJ2-1, with TRBD1 identical over 7 bases. Germline V gene sequence: CDR1 SGHRS, CDR2 YFSETQ. This CDR3 is built from 13 residues. V gave up 7 bases and J gave up 5 bases; unmatched junction bases: 6. Here the CDR3 reads CASAGTVNNEQFF. The DNA for the CDR3 is TGCGCCAGCGCCGGGACAGTTAACAATGAGCAGTTCTTC.

The chain joins TRBV20-1 to TRBJ2-1; 9 nucleotides line up with TRBD2. The J segment lost 3 bases and the V segment lost 6 bases, leaving 9 bases of the junction unmatched. Germline CDR1 DFQATT, CDR2 SNEGSKA (reference sequence). This CDR3 contains 15 residues. In nucleotides, the CDR3 is TGCAGTGCCCCCCCTCCAGCGGGAGGCTACAATGAGCAGTTCTTC. This encodes CSAPPPAGGYNEQFF.

This clonotype appeared a few times. The DNA of the CDR3 is TGTGCCAGCAGTTCCGGGGACTTCAGGGAGTCCCTTAACACCGGGGAGCTGTTTTTT. Protein product: CASSSGDFRESLNTGELFF. The chain is built from TRBV12-3 or TRBV12-4 and TRBJ2-2; possible D gene TRBD2, 6 bases. CDR3 length: 19 amino acids. V lost 4 bases and J lost 2, with 23 bases in between.